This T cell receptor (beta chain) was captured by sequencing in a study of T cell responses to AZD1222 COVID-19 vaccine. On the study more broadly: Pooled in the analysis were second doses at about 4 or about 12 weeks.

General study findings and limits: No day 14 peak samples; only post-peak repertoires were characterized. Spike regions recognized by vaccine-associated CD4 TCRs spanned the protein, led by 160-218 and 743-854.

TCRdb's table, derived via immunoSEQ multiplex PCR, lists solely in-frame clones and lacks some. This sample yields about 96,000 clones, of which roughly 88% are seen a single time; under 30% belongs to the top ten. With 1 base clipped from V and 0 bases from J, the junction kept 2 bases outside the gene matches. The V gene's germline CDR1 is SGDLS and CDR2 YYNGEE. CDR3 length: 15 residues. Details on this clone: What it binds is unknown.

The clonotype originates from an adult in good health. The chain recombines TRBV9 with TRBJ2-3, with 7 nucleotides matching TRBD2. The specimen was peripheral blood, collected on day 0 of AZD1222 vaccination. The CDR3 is CASSVSSGSTDTQYF. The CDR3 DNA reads TGTGCCAGCAGCGTAAGTAGCGGGAGCACAGATACGCAGTATTTT.